This TCR beta chain was identified during a study of T-cell reconstitution after alpha-beta-depleted transplantation in children. This clonotype was recorded many times. What it binds is not known. The CDR3 is made up of 14 amino acids. V was cut by 9 bases and J by 6 bases, with 18 bases left in between. Regarding the study as a whole: Fresh T-cell production supplied most of the T-cell counts and diversity seen one year after transplant. Several hundred rapidly expanded clones from non-depleted graft cells reportedly supplied alpha-beta T cells about two months post-transplant. Day-60 TCRbeta diversity that was high in some patients was derived from surviving recipient T cells and thymic progenitors.

Preparing the TCRbeta library involved the use of unique molecular identifiers. MiXCR, applied by TCRdb to the PCR reads, yields one record per CDR3 protein. The table records fewer than 250,000 distinct CDR3 sequences, approximately 15% of them present only once. The chain employs TRBV12-3 or TRBV12-4 and TRBJ1-5; D gene uncertain. This receptor was taken from a male patient between 2 and 9 years old who had a stem cell transplant for acute lymphoblastic leukemia, so the T cells may come from the graft donor. The sample here was PBMCs, mostly from graft donor cells, taken 360 days after TCRalphabeta/CD19-depleted stem cell transplant. The CDR3: CASCNDPPCQPQHF. In DNA form, the CDR3 reads TGTGCCAGTTGCAATGACCCTCCGTGTCAGCCCCAGCATTTT.